Below, 16 T cell receptor beta chains from the same sample are listed, as sequenced in a study of cytomegalovirus exposure and HLA in healthy donors. The study ran its PCR with 60 Vbeta and 13 Jbeta primers. Clones were sequenced by immunoSEQ multiplex PCR, and TCRdb holds only the in-frame ones, with some missing. Recorded for this sample: about 170,000 clones. Source material: PBMCs. These receptors came from a woman aged 18-35 years in good health and CMV-seropositive.

The chain carries TRBV29-1 and TRBJ1-5; D unresolved. This CDR3 spans 13 amino acids. The germline V and J ends were trimmed by 4 bases and 1 base, with 8 bases remaining between them. From germline, CDR1 is SQVTM and CDR2 ANQGSEA. CDR3 sequence: CSVGGGSNQPQHF. CDR3 nucleotides: TGCAGCGTTGGTGGAGGGAGCAATCAGCCCCAGCATTTT.

V usage is TRBV9 and J usage is TRBJ2-1, with TRBD2 matching 12 bases. This CDR3 is 15 amino acids long. Germline V lookup: CDR1 SGDLS, CDR2 YYNGEE. V was pared by 4 bases and J by 7 bases, with 6 bases of the junction left unmatched. This CDR3 is CASSRLLAGGNEQFF. Here the CDR3 DNA reads TGTGCCAGCAGCAGGTTGCTAGCGGGGGGGAATGAGCAGTTCTTC.

The chain joins TRBV19 to TRBJ2-1; 11 positions match TRBD1. Per germline, CDR1 LNHDA and CDR2 SQIVND (reference sequence). The CDR3 covers 15 residues. The J segment lost 8 bases and the V segment lost 10 bases, leaving 13 bases of the junction unmatched. CDR3 in DNA: TGTGCCACCTCCTCGGGGACAGGGGGTAAGGATGAGCAGTTCTTC. It encodes CATSSGTGGKDEQFF.

V gene TRBV5-1 combines with J gene TRBJ2-5; 7 bases line up with TRBD2. This CDR3 has 16 amino acids. CDR1 is SGHRS, CDR2 YFSETQ, per germline. The trim removed 0 bases at V and 11 bases at J, leaving 16 bases unmatched. This chain's CDR3 is CASSLGGSGIAEEQYF. The CDR3 region has the DNA TGCGCCAGCAGCTTGGGAGGAAGCGGGATCGCGGAGGAGCAGTACTTC.

V and J are TRBV2 and TRBJ2-6, with D possibly being TRBD1 (5 bases). The CDR3 length is 16 residues. The germline V gene encodes CDR1 SNHLY and CDR2 FYNNEI. V gave up 3 bases and J gave up 2 bases, with 11 bases separating them. The CDR3 sequence: CASSDGVRAGANVLTF. The DNA for the CDR3 is TGTGCCAGCAGTGATGGTGTCAGGGCTGGGGCCAACGTCCTGACTTTC.

The chain uses TRBV19 and TRBJ1-5; D possibly corresponds to TRBD1 (5 bases). Per the germline V gene, CDR1 is LNHDA and CDR2 is SQIVND (reference sequence). The CDR3 covers 15 residues. The V end was cut by 8 bases, the J end by 1 base, with 15 bases between. CDR3 coding DNA: TGTGCCAGTGGAAGAGACAGACGAAGCAATCAGCCCCAGCATTTT. Its translation is CASGRDRRSNQPQHF. Full variable domain (rest looked up from reference TRBV19 and TRBJ1-5): DGGITQSPKYLFRKEGQNVTLSCEQNLNHDAMYWYRQDPGQGLRLIYYSQIVNDFQKGDIAEGYSVSREKKESFPLTVTSAQKNPTAFYLCASGRDRRSNQPQHFGDGTRLSIL.

This chain connects TRBV5-1 to TRBJ2-3, with a tentative D call TRBD1 (6 bases). V dropped 0 bases and J dropped 1 base, with 6 bases sitting between them. This CDR3 contains 14 residues. Germline V gene data show CDR1 as SGHRS and CDR2 as YFSETQ. Here the CDR3 reads CASSLDRGTDTQYF. CDR3 nucleotide sequence: TGCGCCAGCAGCTTGGACAGGGGCACAGATACGCAGTATTTT.

The chain uses TRBV10-3 and TRBJ2-7; the match to TRBD2 covers 7 bases. CDR1 is ENHRY and CDR2 is SYGVKD in the germline V gene. After removal of 0 bases from V and 0 bases from J, the junction contained 5 bases not matched to a gene. CDR3 length: 16 residues. The CDR3 sequence is CAISESGGVLSYEQYF. For the CDR3, the DNA is TGTGCCATCAGTGAGTCGGGGGGGGTACTCTCCTACGAGCAGTACTTC.

This rearrangement joins TRBV5-1 to TRBJ1-3; D is ambiguous. This CDR3 spans 12 amino acids. Deletions cut 4 bases from V and 2 bases from J, with 4 bases between. Germline V gene sequence: CDR1 SGHRS, CDR2 YFSETQ. CDR3 nucleotides: TGCGCCAGCAGCCCGGCTGGAAACACCATATATTTT. Residues: CASSPAGNTIYF.

This chain connects TRBV4-3 to TRBJ2-5, with 9 bases aligning to TRBD2. With V trimmed by 2 bases and J by 5 bases, 3 bases remained unmatched. Looked up from germline, CDR1 is LGHNA and CDR2 is YSLEER. This CDR3 has 14 residues. The CDR3: CASSQTSGRETQYF. The CDR3 nucleotides read TGCGCCAGCAGCCAAACCAGCGGGAGGGAGACCCAGTACTTC.

J is TRBJ1-1 and V is TRBV7-9; D ambiguous. Germline loops: CDR1 SEHNR, CDR2 FQNEAQ (reference sequence). The ends were cut back, 5 bases at V and 3 bases at J, with 13 bases in the middle. This CDR3 region has 14 residues. As DNA, the CDR3 is TGTGCCAGCAGCCACCGGGAAGAGGACACTGAAGCTTTCTTT. Protein product: CASSHREEDTEAFF.

V is TRBV6-6 and J is TRBJ2-7; 8 positions agree with TRBD1. Per the germline V gene, CDR1 is MNHNY and CDR2 is SVGAGI (reference sequence). The V gene end was trimmed by 2 bases and the J gene end by 5 bases; junction bases not matched to a gene: 2. The CDR3 is made up of 13 amino acids. Here the CDR3 reads CASSYRTGHEQYF. CDR3 coding DNA: TGTGCCAGCAGTTACAGGACAGGGCACGAGCAGTACTTC.

The V gene is TRBV7-2, the J gene TRBJ1-5, with D unclear. Trimming took 5 bases from V and 4 from J, leaving 9 bases between them. Germline V CDR1 and CDR2: SGHTA, FQGNSA. This CDR3 region has 13 residues. CDR3 bases: TGTGCCAGCAGCGCGGCGGGTAATCAGCCCCAGCATTTT. Its translation is CASSAAGNQPQHF. The complete variable domain, with remaining parts taken from reference TRBV7-2 and TRBJ1-5, reads GAGVSQSPSNKVTEKGKDVELRCDPISGHTALYWYRQSLGQGLEFLIYFQGNSAPDKSGLPSDRFSAERTGGSVSTLTIQRTQQEDSAVYLCASSAAGNQPQHFGDGTRLSIL.

The V gene is TRBV9, the J gene TRBJ2-1; D unclear. Germline values: CDR1 SGDLS, CDR2 YYNGEE. Trimming left V 4 bases short and J 7 bases short, with 9 bases between. The CDR3 loop spans 12 amino acids. The CDR3 is CASSPHFNEQFF. The CDR3 coding sequence is TGTGCCAGCAGCCCCCACTTTAATGAGCAGTTCTTC.

The chain joins TRBV29-1 to TRBJ2-7; TRBD1 matches 10 bases. The CDR3 loop spans 15 amino acids. Germline V lookup: CDR1 SQVTM, CDR2 ANQGSEA. V was pared by 2 bases and J by 0 bases, with 4 bases of the junction left unmatched. Here the CDR3 reads CSVERGTGDSYEQYF. The CDR3 nucleotides read TGCAGCGTTGAAAGGGGGACAGGGGACTCCTACGAGCAGTACTTC.

The chain employs TRBV25-1 and TRBJ1-5, with 9 bases matching TRBD1. V shed 2 bases and J 6 bases; nucleotides not matched to a gene: 5. The CDR3 is made up of 15 amino acids. Germline CDR1 reads MGHDK; CDR2 reads SYGVNS. The CDR3 sequence: CASSEAGTGIQPQHF. The CDR3 DNA is TGTGCCAGCAGTGAAGCGGGGACAGGGATTCAGCCCCAGCATTTT.